Below are 5 T cell receptor beta chains sequenced from a single sample in a study of T-cell memory formation after mild COVID-19. In TCRdb, the 5' RACE reads were re-called with MiXCR into one record per CDR3 protein. Of around 260,000 distinct CDR3 sequences in the sample, 15% to 20% are singletons; the top ten hold over 20%. The sequenced sample was PBMCs or a T cell subset sorted from them (not recorded which). The receptors were gathered from a man younger than 30 who had mild COVID-19 (a few samples of this study predate the infection). Cell type and time point are not known.

V and J are TRBV6-2 or TRBV6-3 and TRBJ2-7; D assignment may be TRBD1 or TRBD2 (5 bases each). This CDR3 has 13 amino acids. Trimming stripped 6 bases from V and 2 bases from J, with 11 bases between. Germline V gene data show CDR1 as MNHEY and CDR2 as SVGEGT. CDR3 in DNA: TGTGCCAGCAGAAGAGGGACCCCCTACGAGCAGTACGTC. It yields the protein CASRRGTPYEQYV.

This clonotype showed up just a few times. The chain joins TRBV6-2 or TRBV6-3 to TRBJ2-7; perhaps D is TRBD1 or TRBD2 (5 bases each). Trimming removed 0 bases at V and 3 bases at J, with 15 bases between. Germline V lookup: CDR1 MNHEY, CDR2 SVGEGT. The CDR3 has 16 residues. The CDR3 region has the DNA TGTGCCAGCAGTTACTCCGGAAGAGGGACCGACTACGAGCAGTACTTC. It specifies CASSYSGRGTDYEQYF.

The CDR3: CASNTAASGTEAFF. In DNA, the CDR3 is TGTGCCAGCAATACTGCGGCCAGCGGCACTGAAGCTTTCTTT. The chain joins TRBV6-5 to TRBJ1-1; no clear D. Trimming cost V 7 bases and J 4 bases, with 16 bases left between them. The V gene's germline CDR1 is MNHEY and CDR2 SVGAGI. The CDR3 contains 14 residues.

V is TRBV20-1 and J is TRBJ1-2; a weak D match, TRBD1 (6 bases). Germline V gene lookup returns CDR1 DFQATT and CDR2 SNEGSKA (reference sequence). V lost 4 bases and J 7 bases, leaving 22 bases between the germline ends. The CDR3 runs to 15 residues. The CDR3 protein is CSANAFQRGVGGYTF. DNA for the CDR3: TGCAGTGCTAATGCATTTCAAAGGGGGGTGGGTGGCTACACCTTC.

At least ten counts were recorded for this clonotype. V and J are TRBV7-2 and TRBJ2-1; D is undetermined. Looked up from germline, CDR1 is SGHTA and CDR2 is FQGNSA. V gave up 4 bases and J gave up 3 bases, with 13 bases separating them. The CDR3 covers 15 residues. CDR3 sequence: CASSSSAGYYNEQFF. The CDR3 nucleotides read TGTGCCAGCAGCTCTTCGGCCGGATACTACAATGAGCAGTTCTTC.